The 18 T cell receptor beta chains listed next were all sequenced from one sample in a study of shared clonotypes between healthy human individuals. Profiled with immunoSEQ multiplex PCR; TCRdb holds only in-frame clones, not every one. The profile shows over a million clones, approximately 98.5% of them singletons. Sequencing was performed on naive CD4+ T cells sorted from blood. Documented subset: CD45RA+ positively selected. The receptors shown here come from a man aged 25-45 years in good health.

The gene calls are TRBV28 and TRBJ1-4, with 8 nucleotides matching TRBD1. The CDR3 covers 16 residues. V was clipped by 6 bases and J by 6 bases; unmatched bases: 12. CDR1 and CDR2 (germline): MDHEN, SYDVKM. This CDR3 reads CASSSYWTGLDEKLFF. Here the CDR3 DNA reads TGTGCCAGCAGCAGCTACTGGACAGGGCTGGATGAAAAACTGTTTTTT.

The chain employs TRBV27 and TRBJ2-3; possible D gene TRBD1, 5 bases. Trimming removed 7 bases from V and 0 bases from J, with 20 bases in between. CDR1 is MNHEY and CDR2 is SMNVEV in the germline V gene (reference sequence). CDR3 length equals 17 residues. CDR3 in amino acids: CASTQGSWVGSTDTQYF. Written as DNA, the CDR3 is TGTGCCAGCACCCAGGGATCTTGGGTAGGGAGCACAGATACGCAGTATTTT.

V is TRBV2 and J is TRBJ2-7; 8 nucleotides agree with TRBD2. Germline assignment: CDR1 SNHLY and CDR2 FYNNEI. This CDR3 contains 14 residues. With V trimmed by 7 bases and J by 5 bases, 10 bases remained unmatched. This CDR3 reads CASTYRGGFHEQYF. CDR3 nucleotides: TGTGCCAGCACCTACCGGGGGGGGTTCCACGAGCAGTACTTC.

The V gene is TRBV10-3, the J gene TRBJ2-1, with 10 bases identical to TRBD1. V shed 11 bases and J 5 bases; nucleotides not matched to a gene: 9. Germline assignment: CDR1 ENHRY and CDR2 SYGVKD. The CDR3 has 14 amino acids. As DNA, the CDR3 is TGTGCCCATGGCCGGGACAGGGGTGACAATGAGCAGTTCTTC. It is translated as CAHGRDRGDNEQFF.

The chain combines TRBV19 with TRBJ2-1; D might be TRBD1 (5 bases). Per germline, CDR1 LNHDA and CDR2 SQIVND (reference sequence). The CDR3 contains 16 residues. V dropped 3 bases and J dropped 7 bases, with 19 bases sitting between them. The DNA for the CDR3 is TGTGCCAGTAGTATTTCTGGGGCGAACCTCTGGAATGAGCAGTTCTTC. It specifies CASSISGANLWNEQFF.

The chain uses TRBV5-1 and TRBJ2-2; 9 nucleotides agree with TRBD2. Germline CDR1 SGHRS, CDR2 YFSETQ. V lost 4 bases, J lost 5 bases, and 3 bases stayed unmatched. This CDR3 region has 14 residues. The CDR3 DNA reads as TGCGCCAGCAGCGGAAGCGGGAGGACCGGGGAGCTGTTTTTT. Translation gives CASSGSGRTGELFF.

This sequence joins TRBV11-3 and TRBJ1-1; D gene uncertain. CDR3 length: 13 amino acids. Trimming cost V 1 base and J 5 bases, with 8 bases left between them. Germline V lookup: CDR1 SGHNT, CDR2 YENEEA. CDR3 bases: TGTGCCAGCAGCTTAGCCACCCGGACTGAAGCTTTCTTT. Translation: CASSLATRTEAFF.

This CDR3 is CASSPVVDSNQPQHF. CDR3 coding DNA: TGTGCCAGCAGCCCGGTGGTGGATAGCAATCAGCCCCAGCATTTT. This chain connects TRBV5-5 to TRBJ1-5; no clear D gene. The CDR3 spans 15 residues. Germline CDR1 SGHKS, CDR2 YYEKEE (reference sequence). Trimming took off 4 bases at V and 0 bases at J, with 11 bases between the two ends.

The chain employs TRBV27 and TRBJ2-1; 9 nucleotides match TRBD1. CDR1 is MNHEY, CDR2 SMNVEV, per germline (reference sequence). The trim removed 5 bases at V and 4 bases at J, leaving 9 bases unmatched. The CDR3 loop spans 16 amino acids. The CDR3 DNA follows: TGTGCCAGCAGTATCAGGGACAGGGTGGATTACAATGAGCAGTTCTTC. This gives the protein CASSIRDRVDYNEQFF.

J is TRBJ2-7 and V is TRBV6-5, with a tentative D call TRBD1 (5 bases). This CDR3 spans 14 amino acids. Germline CDR1 MNHEY, CDR2 SVGAGI. The germline V and J ends were trimmed by 0 bases and 3 bases, with 9 bases remaining between them. For the CDR3, the DNA is TGTGCCAGCAGTTACTCGAAACAGGTCTACGAGCAGTACTTC. Encoded protein: CASSYSKQVYEQYF.

The genes are TRBV12-2 and TRBJ2-7; the listed D gene, TRBD2, was not tested against the DNA. TRBV12-2 is annotated as a pseudogene. This CDR3 spans 17 amino acids. The CDR3 DNA sequence: TGTGCAAGTCGCTTCCCCGTACTAGCGGGGAGTTACTACGAGCAGTACTTC. Its translation is CASRFPVLAGSYYEQYF.

V is TRBV28 and J is TRBJ1-2; D might be TRBD1 (5 bases). The V and J ends lost 6 bases and 2 bases respectively, with 16 bases between them. CDR1 MDHEN and CDR2 SYDVKM come from the germline V gene. The length of the CDR3 is 15 residues. The CDR3 region is CASRKTGRPNYGYTF. Written as DNA, the CDR3 is TGTGCCAGCAGGAAGACGGGACGGCCAAACTATGGCTACACCTTC.

The chain employs TRBV9 and TRBJ2-1; 9 nucleotides agree with TRBD2. The CDR3 runs to 16 residues. The V gene end was trimmed by 0 bases and the J gene end by 9 bases; junction bases not matched to a gene: 10. The germline CDR1 and CDR2 sequences are SGDLS and YYNGEE. The CDR3 protein is CASSVGVGAGGVEQFF. The CDR3 coding sequence is TGTGCCAGCAGCGTAGGAGTTGGAGCGGGAGGTGTTGAGCAGTTCTTC.

The V and J genes are TRBV2 and TRBJ2-2, with D unresolved. Deletions cut 2 bases from V and 7 bases from J, with 8 bases between. Germline CDR1 and CDR2: SNHLY and FYNNEI. This CDR3 is 13 amino acids long. The CDR3 is CASSENVDGELFF. DNA of the CDR3: TGTGCCAGCAGTGAAAACGTGGACGGGGAGCTGTTTTTT.

A single count supports this clone. This chain joins TRBV7-2 and TRBJ1-1; perhaps TRBD1 as D (5 bases). Trimming pared 2 bases from V and 7 bases from J, leaving 11 bases between. This CDR3 region has 13 residues. CDR1 and CDR2 (germline): SGHTA, FQGNSA. CDR3 protein: CASSLPGNREAFF. As DNA, the CDR3 is TGTGCCAGCAGCTTACCAGGGAATCGTGAAGCTTTCTTT.

This clone was seen a single time. The chain joins TRBV11-3 to TRBJ2-3; D not resolved. Trimming took 5 bases from V and 4 from J, leaving 7 bases between them. Germline-derived CDR1 and CDR2 are SGHNT and YENEEA. This CDR3 is 12 amino acids long. Here the CDR3 reads CASSKGPDTQYF. The CDR3 nucleotides read TGTGCCAGCAGCAAAGGACCAGATACGCAGTATTTT. The full variable domain, with the rest looked up from reference TRBV11-3 and TRBJ2-3, is EAGVVQSPRYKIIEKKQPVAFWCNPISGHNTLYWYLQNLGQGPELLIRYENEEAVDDSQLPKDRFSAERLKGVDSTLKIQPAELGDSAVYLCASSKGPDTQYFGPGTRLTVL.

To note about this clone: The same CDR3 can be traced to other DNA sequences in this sample. The gene calls are TRBV18 and TRBJ2-1; unclear D gene. The germline V and J ends were trimmed by 2 bases and 3 bases, with 5 bases remaining between them. Germline loops: CDR1 KGHSH, CDR2 LQKENI. The CDR3 spans 13 residues. The CDR3 DNA reads as TGTGCCAGCTCACCAGCGGTCTACAATGAGCAGTTCTTC. Translation gives CASSPAVYNEQFF. Using reference TRBV18 and TRBJ2-1 for the parts outside the CDR3, the full variable domain is NAGVMQNPRHLVRRRGQEARLRCSPMKGHSHVYWYRQLPEEGLKFMVYLQKENIIDESGMPKERFSAEFPKEGPSILRIQQVVRGDSAAYFCASSPAVYNEQFFGPGTRLTVL.

The chain couples TRBV28 to TRBJ2-6; D is ambiguous. The V end lost 8 bases, the J end lost 4 bases, and 6 bases lay between the germline ends. CDR3 length: 12 amino acids. Germline CDR1 and CDR2: MDHEN and SYDVKM. DNA of the CDR3: TGTGCCAGCGGATCGGGGGCCAACGTCCTGACTTTC. Its translation is CASGSGANVLTF.